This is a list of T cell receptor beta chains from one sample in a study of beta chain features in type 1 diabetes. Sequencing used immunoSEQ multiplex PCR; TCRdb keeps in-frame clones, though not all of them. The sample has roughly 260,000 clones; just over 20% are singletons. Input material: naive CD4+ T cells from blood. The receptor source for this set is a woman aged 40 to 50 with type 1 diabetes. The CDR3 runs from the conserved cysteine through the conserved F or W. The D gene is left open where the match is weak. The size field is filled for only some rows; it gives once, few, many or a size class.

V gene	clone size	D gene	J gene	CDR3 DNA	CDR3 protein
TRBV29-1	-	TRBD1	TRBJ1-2	TGCAGCGGTGGACAGGGAGGCTATGGCTACACCTTC	CSGGQGGYGYTF
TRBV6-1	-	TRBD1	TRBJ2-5	TGTGCCACTACGGACAGGGGAACGCCAGAGACCCAGTACTTC	CATTDRGTPETQYF
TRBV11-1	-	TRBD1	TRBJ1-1	TGTGCCAGCAGCTTCAGAACAGGGGGCCTGGGCACTGAAGCTTTCTTT	CASSFRTGGLGTEAFF
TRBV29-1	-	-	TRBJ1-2	TGCAGCTCCTGGGGGCATGGCTACACCTTC	CSSWGHGYTF
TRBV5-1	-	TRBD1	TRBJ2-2	TGCGCCAGCAGCTTGGTCCCGGACAGGGTCACCGGGGAGCTGTTTTTT	CASSLVPDRVTGELFF
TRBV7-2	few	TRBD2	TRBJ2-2	TGTGCCAGCAGCTTTGTCGGACTAGTTAACACCGGGGAGCTGTTTTTT	CASSFVGLVNTGELFF
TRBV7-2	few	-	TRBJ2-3	TGTGCCAGCAGCTCACAGGGATTCGGGACAGATACGCAGTATTTT	CASSSQGFGTDTQYF
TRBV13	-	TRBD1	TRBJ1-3	TGTGCCAGCAGCTTAGAGGACAGGGGGACTGGAAACACCATATATTTT	CASSLEDRGTGNTIYF
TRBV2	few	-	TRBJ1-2	TGTGCCAGCAGTACCGCGGGGTACTATGGCTACACCTTC	CASSTAGYYGYTF
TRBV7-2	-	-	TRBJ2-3	TGTGCCAGCAGCGCACAGGGCCCTGTTGATACGCAGTATTTT	CASSAQGPVDTQYF
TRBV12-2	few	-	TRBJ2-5	TGTGCAAGTCGCTTAAGACAGTCGATACAAGAGACCCAGTACTTC	CASRLRQSIQETQYF
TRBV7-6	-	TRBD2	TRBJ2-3	TGTGCCAGCGTAGCGGGACTAGCGGGAGCAGATACGCAGTATTTT	CASVAGLAGADTQYF
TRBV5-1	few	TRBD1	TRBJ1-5	TGCGCCAGCAGCCCAGGGGGCGAGAATCAGCCCCAGCATTTT	CASSPGGENQPQHF
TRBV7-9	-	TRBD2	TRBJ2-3	TGTGCCAGCAGCCGGACTAGCGGGACAGATACGCAGTATTTT	CASSRTSGTDTQYF
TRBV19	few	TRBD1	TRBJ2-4	TGTGCCAGTAAGGGGACAGGGGAGGACATTCAGTACTTC	CASKGTGEDIQYF
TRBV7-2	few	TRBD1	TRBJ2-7	TGTGCCAGCAGCCTTATGGGACAGGAGGTCCACGAGCAGTACTTC	CASSLMGQEVHEQYF
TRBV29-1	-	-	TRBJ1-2	TGCAGCGTGGGCGGGGACCCCTATGGCTACACCTTC	CSVGGDPYGYTF
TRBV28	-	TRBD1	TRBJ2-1	TGTGCCAGCAGTTCAGGGACAGCCTTGTACAATGAGCAGTTCTTC	CASSSGTALYNEQFF
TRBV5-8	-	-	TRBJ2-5	TGTGCCAGCAGCTCCACTAGTACAAGAGAGACCCAGTACTTC	CASSSTSTRETQYF
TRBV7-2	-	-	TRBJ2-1	TGTGCCAGCAGCTTCCAGACTACGAACAATGAGCAGTTCTTC	CASSFQTTNNEQFF
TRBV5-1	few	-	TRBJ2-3	TGCGCCAGCAGCTTGGCGGGTACAGATACGCAGTATTTT	CASSLAGTDTQYF
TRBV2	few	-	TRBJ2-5	TGTGCCAGCAGTACTTCCACTCAAGAGACCCAGTACTTC	CASSTSTQETQYF
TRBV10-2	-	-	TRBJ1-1	TGCGCCAGCAGTGAGTCGCGACAGGAGCACACTGAAGCTTTCTTT	CASSESRQEHTEAFF
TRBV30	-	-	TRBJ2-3	TGTGCCTGGAGTGTACTCTGGGGGGCAGATACGCAGTATTTT	CAWSVLWGADTQYF
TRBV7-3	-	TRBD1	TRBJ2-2	TGTGCCAGCAGCTCCCGGACAGGGGTCGCCGGGGAGCTGTTTTTT	CASSSRTGVAGELFF
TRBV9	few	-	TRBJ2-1	TGTGCCAGCAGCGTAGAAGCGAACTACAATGAGCAGTTCTTC	CASSVEANYNEQFF
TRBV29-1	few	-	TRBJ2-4	TGCAGCGTTGAATCTCGCGACAGGAAAAAAAACATTCAGTACTTC	CSVESRDRKKNIQYF
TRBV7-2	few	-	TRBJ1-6	TGTGCCAGCAGCCGTAATTCACCCCTCCACTTT	CASSRNSPLHF
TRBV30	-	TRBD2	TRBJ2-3	TGTGCCTGGAGTGTAGGGGACTATGCTCAGGGTACGCAGTATTTT	CAWSVGDYAQGTQYF
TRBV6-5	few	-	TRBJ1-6	TGTGCCAGCAGTTACGAGCATGACAGACCCCTCCACTTT	CASSYEHDRPLHF
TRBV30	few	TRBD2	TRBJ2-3	TGTGCCTGGAGTGCTCCTAGCGGGAGCACAGATACGCAGTATTTT	CAWSAPSGSTDTQYF
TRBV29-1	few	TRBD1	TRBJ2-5	TGCAGCGTTCGACAGGGCCAAGAGACCCAGTACTTC	CSVRQGQETQYF
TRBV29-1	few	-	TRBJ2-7	TGCAGCGTATTAAGACAGTTCTCCTCCTACGAGCAGTACTTC	CSVLRQFSSYEQYF
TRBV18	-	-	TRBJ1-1	TGTGCCAGCTCACCGGGAGGGGTCCCTGAAGCTTTCTTT	CASSPGGVPEAFF
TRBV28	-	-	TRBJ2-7	TGTGCCACCGAACCGGGACTCAACTACGAGCAGTACTTC	CATEPGLNYEQYF
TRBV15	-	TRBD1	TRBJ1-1	TGTGCCACCAGCAGGTCACAGGGGGCGAACACTGAAGCTTTCTTT	CATSRSQGANTEAFF
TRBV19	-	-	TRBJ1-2	TGTGCCAGTAGTATCATCCGTGGAGACTATGGCTACACCTTC	CASSIIRGDYGYTF
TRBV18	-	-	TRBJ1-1	TGTGCCAGCTCACCGACCCCGAGGGACACTGAAGCTTTCTTT	CASSPTPRDTEAFF
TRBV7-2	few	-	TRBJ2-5	TGTGCCAGCAGCTCCCCGGAGACCCAGTACTTC	CASSSPETQYF
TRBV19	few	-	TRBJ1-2	TGTGCCAGTAGTTTTGAACAGGGAGCGGACTATGGCTACACCTTC	CASSFEQGADYGYTF
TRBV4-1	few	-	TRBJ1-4	TGCGCCAGCAGCAAGGAGACAGTCCAACTGTTTTTT	CASSKETVQLFF
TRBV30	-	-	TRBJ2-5	TGTGCCTGGAGTGTACAGGGGGGGGAGACCCAGTACTTC	CAWSVQGGETQYF
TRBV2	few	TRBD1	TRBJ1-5	TGTGCCAGCAGTGAAGTTACAGGGGTGCAGCCCCAGCATTTT	CASSEVTGVQPQHF
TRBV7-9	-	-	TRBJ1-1	TGTGCCAGCAGCTTGTCAGGGGAGGGCACTGAAGCTTTCTTT	CASSLSGEGTEAFF
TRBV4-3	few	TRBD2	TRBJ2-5	TGCGCCAGCAGCCAACAGGCGGGAGGAGAGACCCAGTACTTC	CASSQQAGGETQYF
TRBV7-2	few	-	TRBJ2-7	TGTGCCAGCGGTGGCGGGGTTGCCTACGAGCAGTACTTC	CASGGGVAYEQYF
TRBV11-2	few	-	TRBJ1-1	TGTGCCAGCTTCGGGAACACTGAAGCTTTCTTT	CASFGNTEAFF
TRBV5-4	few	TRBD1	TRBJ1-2	TGTGCCAGCAGCTTACAGGGGAGCAATGGCTACACCTTC	CASSLQGSNGYTF